This TCR beta chain was recorded in a study of Graves' ophthalmopathy and Graves' hyperthyroidism. RNA transcripts served as template for amplifying TCR beta CDR3 sequences. The workflow started with a first-round RT-PCR run with HTBI primers and then moved on to a second-round multiplex PCR. TCRdb re-called the multiplex PCR reads through MiXCR, storing one row per CDR3 protein. Found here are roughly 230,000 distinct CDR3 sequences, approximately 21% of them singletons; the top ten hold roughly 40%. Trimming left V 5 bases short and J 4 bases short, with 14 bases between. Germline V gives CDR1 MDHEN, CDR2 SYDVKM. The CDR3 spans 14 residues. CAS ≥3, NOSPECS ≥4, moderate-to-severe activity and duration under 3 months marked donors with ophthalmopathy. The diagnostic workup employed clinical symptoms, serum thyroxine, TRAb, thyroid ultrasound and orbital computed tomography. This clonotype occurred many times. Its antigen is not known.

Notes on the study in general: The study's model predicted ophthalmopathy progression at 70.59% sensitivity and about 72% specificity. Blood also held most thyroid clonotypes expanded above 0.001 frequency.

The sample comprised peripheral blood. This TCR came from a woman in her forties or fifties with Graves' ophthalmopathy. The chain carries TRBV28 and TRBJ1-2, with a tentative D call TRBD1 (5 bases). The DNA of the CDR3 is TGTGCCAGCAGTCCCGGACATGTCTCCTATGGCTACACCTTC. Encoded protein: CASSPGHVSYGYTF.